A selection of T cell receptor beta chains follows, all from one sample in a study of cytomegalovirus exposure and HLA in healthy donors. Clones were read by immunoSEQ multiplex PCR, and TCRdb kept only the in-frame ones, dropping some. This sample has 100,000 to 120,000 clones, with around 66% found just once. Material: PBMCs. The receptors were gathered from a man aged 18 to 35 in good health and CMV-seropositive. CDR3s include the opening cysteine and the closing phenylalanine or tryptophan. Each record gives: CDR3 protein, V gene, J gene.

cdr3_aa: CASSESRGQGYTF; v_call: TRBV6-5; j_call: TRBJ1-2
cdr3_aa: CASGTTGPETQYF; v_call: TRBV28; j_call: TRBJ2-5
cdr3_aa: CASSESMGLRLFF; v_call: TRBV6-1; j_call: TRBJ1-4
cdr3_aa: CATRQGSEETQYF; v_call: TRBV19; j_call: TRBJ2-5
cdr3_aa: CASSLERTGVNTEAFF; v_call: TRBV5-1; j_call: TRBJ1-1
cdr3_aa: CASSLAATHYGYTF; v_call: TRBV7-9; j_call: TRBJ1-2
cdr3_aa: CASSVGEGRHTQYF; v_call: TRBV9; j_call: TRBJ2-3
cdr3_aa: CASSRVRVTSGGDEQFF; v_call: TRBV7-2; j_call: TRBJ2-1
cdr3_aa: CASSFVWVNREGDQPQHF; v_call: TRBV28; j_call: TRBJ1-5
cdr3_aa: CASSHGQDPYEQYF; v_call: TRBV5-1; j_call: TRBJ2-7
cdr3_aa: CASSGFQGMNYGYTF; v_call: TRBV19; j_call: TRBJ1-2
cdr3_aa: CASSLVADTGAFF; v_call: TRBV7-9; j_call: TRBJ1-1
cdr3_aa: CASSQNPGQPYEQYF; v_call: TRBV7-9; j_call: TRBJ2-7
cdr3_aa: CASSPNRVLNTEAFF; v_call: TRBV27; j_call: TRBJ1-1
cdr3_aa: CASSPREGKQFF; v_call: TRBV19; j_call: TRBJ2-1
cdr3_aa: CASSEEQGAIQETQYF; v_call: TRBV25-1; j_call: TRBJ2-5
cdr3_aa: CASSTPGQGTDTQYF; v_call: TRBV6-5; j_call: TRBJ2-3
cdr3_aa: CASSSYSGGPYEQYF; v_call: TRBV7-2; j_call: TRBJ2-7
cdr3_aa: CASSLAGIGYQETQYF; v_call: TRBV7-9; j_call: TRBJ2-5
cdr3_aa: CASSGGGGNTEAFF; v_call: TRBV7-9; j_call: TRBJ1-1
cdr3_aa: CASSYSLTDTQYF; v_call: TRBV28; j_call: TRBJ2-3
cdr3_aa: CASSGGGSDTQYF; v_call: TRBV6-4; j_call: TRBJ2-3
cdr3_aa: CASSQDRSAGLARVTDTQYF; v_call: TRBV4-1; j_call: TRBJ2-3
cdr3_aa: CASSPNMARTYEQYF; v_call: TRBV18; j_call: TRBJ2-7
cdr3_aa: CASSPDRGYGYTF; v_call: TRBV5-6; j_call: TRBJ1-2
cdr3_aa: CASSQAGKDYGYTF; v_call: TRBV14; j_call: TRBJ1-2
cdr3_aa: CASSLIGSNSPLHF; v_call: TRBV11-2; j_call: TRBJ1-6
cdr3_aa: CASSLGHRDTSTDTQYF; v_call: TRBV5-1; j_call: TRBJ2-3
cdr3_aa: CASSLEKRGPTDTQYF; v_call: TRBV5-1; j_call: TRBJ2-3
cdr3_aa: CASSSGGPADTQYF; v_call: TRBV6-6; j_call: TRBJ2-3
cdr3_aa: CASSPGLDQQAFF; v_call: TRBV7-2; j_call: TRBJ1-1
cdr3_aa: CSSSLASSVVEETQYF; v_call: TRBV7-9; j_call: TRBJ2-5
cdr3_aa: CASSHEFTEAFF; v_call: TRBV14; j_call: TRBJ1-1
cdr3_aa: CASSPVTGFYGYTF; v_call: TRBV6-5; j_call: TRBJ1-2
cdr3_aa: CASSLMREQFF; v_call: TRBV7-2; j_call: TRBJ2-1
cdr3_aa: CASSLVGASSYEQYF; v_call: TRBV28; j_call: TRBJ2-7
cdr3_aa: CASSYHSEGGTEAFF; v_call: TRBV6-5; j_call: TRBJ1-1
cdr3_aa: CASRKDRVPTQPQHF; v_call: TRBV6-1; j_call: TRBJ1-5
cdr3_aa: CASSPLGQGHRAYGYTF; v_call: TRBV18; j_call: TRBJ1-2
cdr3_aa: CAWSVPSQSYEQYF; v_call: TRBV30; j_call: TRBJ2-7
cdr3_aa: CASSYAAAPPETQYF; v_call: TRBV6-5; j_call: TRBJ2-5
cdr3_aa: CASSSRGTGGNEKLFF; v_call: TRBV7-8; j_call: TRBJ1-4
cdr3_aa: CASSHPLAPSYNEQFF; v_call: TRBV25-1; j_call: TRBJ2-1
cdr3_aa: CSVVRAGAYGYTF; v_call: TRBV29-1; j_call: TRBJ1-2
cdr3_aa: CATSRVSGGWVDTQYF; v_call: TRBV15; j_call: TRBJ2-3
cdr3_aa: CASSQIRQGGGNQPQHF; v_call: TRBV4-1; j_call: TRBJ1-5
cdr3_aa: CASSRVGGPNTEAFF; v_call: TRBV5-4; j_call: TRBJ1-1
cdr3_aa: CASSRLDRNNYGYTF; v_call: TRBV27; j_call: TRBJ1-2